Listed here are 18 T cell receptor beta chains from one sample, sequenced in a study of regulatory T cells in long-lasting Graves disease. Specified time point: newly diagnosed GD, antithyroid drugs for less than 3 months. The TCR library was prepared using RNA isolated from PBMCs. To make TCR beta libraries, researchers used iRepertoire HTBI primers and Arm-PCR of CDR3 regions. TCRdb called the multiplex PCR reads again in MiXCR, with one record for every CDR3 protein. The table records about 440,000 distinct CDR3 sequences, around 17% of them present only once. In addition, the sample was reused for a study of T cells in Graves' hyperthyroidism and ophthalmopathy.

Source: peripheral blood mononuclear cells (PBMCs), taken at new diagnosis, from a patient treated with antithyroid drugs. The receptor source for this set is a young woman with Graves disease.

Ten or more counts support this clonotype. The chain has TRBV29-1 and TRBJ2-3, with a weak D call TRBD2 (6 bases). The CDR3 spans 14 residues. The ends were cut back, 2 bases at V and 0 bases at J, with 9 bases in the middle. Germline V gene lookup returns CDR1 SQVTM and CDR2 ANQGSEA. The CDR3 is CSVERDSSTDTQYF. For the CDR3, the DNA is TGCAGCGTTGAAAGGGACTCGAGCACAGATACGCAGTATTTT.

In this sample, this clonotype turned up many times. The chain combines TRBV6-2 or TRBV6-3 with TRBJ2-3; the match to TRBD2 covers 7 bases. Germline lookup yields CDR1 MNHEY and CDR2 SVGEGT. The length of the CDR3 is 18 residues. Trimming at V came to 0 bases and at J to 1 base, leaving 10 bases not matched to a gene. The CDR3 region is CASSYSKSKGLGTDTQYF. For the CDR3, the DNA is TGTGCCAGCAGTTACTCGAAGTCCAAAGGACTAGGCACAGATACGCAGTATTTT.

This sequence joins TRBV11-2 and TRBJ2-5; D is undetermined. Germline V lookup: CDR1 SGHAT, CDR2 FQNNGV. Trimming stripped 0 bases from V and 4 bases from J, with 9 bases between. This CDR3 spans 14 amino acids. The CDR3 bases are TGTGCCAGCAGCTTAGATAGGACGCCAGAGACCCAGTACTTC. Translating it yields CASSLDRTPETQYF.

As to this clonotype: One base away lies a much larger clone, so this may be a sequencing read error. The chain is built from TRBV7-3 and TRBJ2-1; D is unresolved. The CDR3 has 16 residues. Trimming stripped 3 bases from V and 3 bases from J, with 15 bases between. The germline V gene has CDR1 SGHTA and CDR2 FQGTGA. CDR3 loop: CASSLIDSRLYNEQFF. The CDR3 DNA reads as TGTGCCAGCAGCTTGATCGACTCCCGCCTCTACAATGAGCAGTTCTTC. Full variable domain (missing parts from reference TRBV7-3 and TRBJ2-1): GAGVSQTPSNKVTEKGKYVELRCDPISGHTALYWYRQSLGQGPEFLIYFQGTGAADDSGLPNDRFFAVRPEGSVSTLKIQRTERGDSAVYLCASSLIDSRLYNEQFFGPGTRLTVL.

This clonotype appeared many times. The V call is TRBV29-1, the J call TRBJ1-1; maybe TRBD1 (5 bases). The germline gives CDR1 SQVTM, CDR2 ANQGSEA. V was clipped by 5 bases and J by 6 bases, with 19 bases between them. CDR3 length: 14 residues. The CDR3 loop reads CSVFRDPPKAEAFF. The CDR3 nucleotides are TGCAGCGTTTTTAGGGACCCCCCTAAGGCTGAAGCTTTCTTT.

The sample holds a few counts of this clonotype. The chain joins TRBV3-1 to TRBJ2-7, with a weak D call TRBD1 (6 bases). V lost 5 bases and J lost 0, with 11 bases in between. This CDR3 has 14 amino acids. CDR1 is LGHDT and CDR2 is YNNKEL in the germline V gene (reference sequence). In nucleotides, the CDR3 is TGTGCCAGCAGCGGACGGGACACCTCCTACGAGCAGTACTTC. This sequence encodes CASSGRDTSYEQYF.

In this sample, this clonotype turned up many times. V usage is TRBV11-3 and J usage is TRBJ2-4, with D perhaps TRBD2 (6 bases). Trimming removed 5 bases at V and 2 bases at J, with 13 bases between. The CDR3 spans 15 residues. CDR1 and CDR2 (germline): SGHNT, YENEEA. The CDR3 protein is CASSLGGVPKNIQYF. The DNA for the CDR3 is TGTGCCAGCAGCCTCGGAGGGGTCCCCAAAAACATTCAGTACTTC.

This clonotype has only a few counts. This chain links TRBV27 with TRBJ2-1; possible D gene TRBD2, 5 bases. Germline V gene lookup returns CDR1 MNHEY and CDR2 SMNVEV (reference sequence). This CDR3 contains 11 residues. V lost 11 bases to trimming and J lost 7 bases, with 12 bases between them. The CDR3 DNA reads TGTGCCGCAAGGAGGTATAATGAGCAGTTCTTC. It specifies CAARRYNEQFF.

In regard to this clonotype: A much larger clone lies a single base off, so this may be a read error. The chain joins TRBV7-9 to TRBJ1-5; D is perhaps TRBD1 (5 bases). CDR1 is SEHNR, CDR2 FQNEAQ, per germline (reference sequence). V was clipped by 3 bases and J by 5 bases, with 11 bases between them. The CDR3 extends over 14 amino acids. CDR3 loop: CASSFIGDDQPQHF. The CDR3 DNA follows: TGTGCCAGCAGCTTCATAGGGGACGATCAGCCCCAGCATTTT. The full variable domain, with the rest looked up from reference TRBV7-9 and TRBJ1-5, is DTGVSQNPRHKITKRGQNVTFRCDPISEHNRLYWYRQTLGQGPEFLTYFQNEAQLEKSRLLSDRFSAERPKGSFSTLEIQRTEQGDSAMYLCASSFIGDDQPQHFGDGTRLSIL.

This clonotype was counted many times. This chain joins TRBV11-3 and TRBJ2-7; tentatively, D is TRBD1 (5 bases). Germline V gene sequence: CDR1 SGHNT, CDR2 YENEEA. The germline V and J ends were trimmed by 5 bases and 1 base, with 12 bases remaining between them. The CDR3 is made up of 14 amino acids. The DNA of the CDR3 is TGTGCCAGCAGCCACCGCCAGGGTTCCTACGAGCAGTACTTC. Translated: CASSHRQGSYEQYF.

This clonotype was counted ten times or more. The chain is built from TRBV20-1 and TRBJ2-7; 8 nucleotides agree with TRBD2. Germline assignment: CDR1 DFQATT and CDR2 SNEGSKA (reference sequence). CDR3 size: 16 residues. J was trimmed by 2 bases and V by 0 bases; bases with no gene match: 9. CDR3 DNA sequence: TGCAGTGCTAGAGATGGGGGTTCGGGGGGGACCTACGAGCAGTACTTC. Its translation is CSARDGGSGGTYEQYF.

The CDR3 DNA reads TGTGCCAGCAGCTTAAGGGGGACTAGCGGGAGGACAGATACGCAGTATTTT. Its protein is CASSLRGTSGRTDTQYF. The rearrangement joins TRBV7-8 to TRBJ2-3; the match to TRBD2 covers 15 bases. Per germline, CDR1 SGHVS and CDR2 FQNEAQ. With V trimmed by 2 bases and J by 3 bases, 3 bases remained unmatched. The CDR3 loop spans 17 amino acids.

This clonotype has ten or more counts. J is TRBJ2-5 and V is TRBV24-1; D may be TRBD1 (5 bases). V lost 5 bases to trimming and J lost 5 bases, with 11 bases between them. The CDR3 spans 13 residues. Germline CDR1 and CDR2: KGHDR and SFDVKD. In nucleotides, the CDR3 is TGTGCCACCAGTGGAGTCAGGGCGGAGACCCAGTACTTC. Amino acid sequence: CATSGVRAETQYF.

This clonotype was seen only a few times. V usage is TRBV25-1 and J usage is TRBJ2-1; D may be TRBD1 (6 bases). V gave up 3 bases and J gave up 9 bases, with 12 bases separating them. CDR1 and CDR2 from the germline V gene are MGHDK and SYGVNS. This CDR3 spans 13 amino acids. The CDR3 reads CASSENRVSEQFF. The DNA for the CDR3 is TGTGCCAGCAGTGAGAACAGGGTCAGTGAGCAGTTCTTC.

This clonotype was observed at least ten times. The chain has TRBV6-1 and TRBJ2-7; D possibly corresponds to TRBD1 (6 bases). V shed 5 bases and J shed 6 bases, with 14 bases lying between them. Germline loops: CDR1 MNHNS, CDR2 SASEGT. This CDR3 has 13 amino acids. The CDR3 sequence is CASSTRGFGEQYF. The CDR3 bases are TGTGCCAGCAGTACCAGGGGATTTGGCGAGCAGTACTTC.

This clonotype was observed at least ten times. The chain employs TRBV20-1 and TRBJ2-2, with 7 bases identical to TRBD1. CDR3 length: 15 residues. V was clipped by 6 bases and J by 1 base; unmatched bases: 8. CDR1 and CDR2 from the germline V gene are DFQATT and SNEGSKA (reference sequence). CDR3 nucleotides: TGCAGTGCCCAACAGGGGTTTCTGAACACCGGGGAGCTGTTTTTT. Translating it yields CSAQQGFLNTGELFF.

The V and J genes are TRBV6-2 or TRBV6-3 and TRBJ2-1, with D unclear. Per germline, CDR1 MNHEY and CDR2 SVGEGT. Trimming took 7 bases from V and 0 from J, leaving 10 bases between them. This CDR3 spans 14 amino acids. CDR3 protein: CASNGPASYNEQFF. CDR3 DNA: TGTGCCAGCAATGGACCCGCCTCCTACAATGAGCAGTTCTTC.

The chain couples TRBV18 to TRBJ2-5; 10 bases agree with TRBD2. There are 18 residues in the CDR3. J was trimmed by 3 bases and V by 1 base; bases with no gene match: 11. The V gene's germline CDR1 is KGHSH and CDR2 LQKENI. The CDR3 region has the DNA TGTGCCAGCTCACCACTTCAAAATAGCGGGAGGAGGGAAGAGACCCAGTACTTC. Translation gives CASSPLQNSGRREETQYF.